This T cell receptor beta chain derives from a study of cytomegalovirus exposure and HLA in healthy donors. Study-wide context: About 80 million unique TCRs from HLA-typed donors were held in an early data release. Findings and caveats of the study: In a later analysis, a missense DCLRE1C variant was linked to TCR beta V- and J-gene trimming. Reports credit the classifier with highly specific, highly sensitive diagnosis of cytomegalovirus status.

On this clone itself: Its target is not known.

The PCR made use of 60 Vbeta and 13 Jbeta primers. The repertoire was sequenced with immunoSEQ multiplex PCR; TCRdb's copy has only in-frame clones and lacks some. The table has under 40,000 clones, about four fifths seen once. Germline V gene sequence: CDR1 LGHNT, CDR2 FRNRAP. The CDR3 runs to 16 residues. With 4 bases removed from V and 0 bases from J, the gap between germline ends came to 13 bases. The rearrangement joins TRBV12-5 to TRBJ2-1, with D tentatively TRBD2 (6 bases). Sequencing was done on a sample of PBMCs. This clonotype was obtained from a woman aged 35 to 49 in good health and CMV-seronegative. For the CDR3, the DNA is TGTGCTAGTGGTTGGGGACTTATGAGCTCCTACAATGAGCAGTTCTTC. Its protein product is CASGWGLMSSYNEQFF.